A single TCR beta chain is shown here with its context. Carried by each TCR cDNA molecule was a unique molecular identifier. Using its own MiXCR run on the 5' RACE reads, TCRdb lists one record per CDR3 protein. Among some 2,000 distinct CDR3 sequences listed, 15% were seen once. The source of the sample is a study of spatial heterogeneity in lung cancer. Time point here: sample taken at primary tumor resection. Sequencing was performed on whole RNA extracted from tumor and nontumor lung tissue, or from frozen PBMC, and the material was left unsorted. The CDR3 totals 16 residues. Germline CDR1 reads SGHAT; CDR2 reads FQNNGV. J lost 3 bases, V lost 5 bases, and 6 bases had no gene match.

This clonotype originated in a male donor with early-stage non-small cell lung cancer. The chain links TRBV11-2 to TRBJ2-7, with 14 positions matching TRBD2. The sequenced sample was normal lung tissue next to the tumor, obtained at surgery. The CDR3 DNA sequence: TGTGCCAGCAGCCAACGGGGGACTAGCGGGAGCTACGAGCAGTACTTC. It encodes CASSQRGTSGSYEQYF.